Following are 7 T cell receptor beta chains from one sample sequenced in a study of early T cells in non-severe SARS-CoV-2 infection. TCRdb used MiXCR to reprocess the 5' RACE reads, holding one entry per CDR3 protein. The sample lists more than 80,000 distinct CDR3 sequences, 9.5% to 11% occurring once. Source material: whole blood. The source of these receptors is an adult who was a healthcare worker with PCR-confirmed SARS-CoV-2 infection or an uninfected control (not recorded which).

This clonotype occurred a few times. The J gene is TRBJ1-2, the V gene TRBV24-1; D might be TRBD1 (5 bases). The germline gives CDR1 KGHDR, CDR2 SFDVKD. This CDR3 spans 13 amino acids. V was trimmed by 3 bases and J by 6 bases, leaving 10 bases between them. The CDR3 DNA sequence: TGTGCCACCAGTGATAGGGGAGGGGATGGCTACACCTTC. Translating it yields CATSDRGGDGYTF.

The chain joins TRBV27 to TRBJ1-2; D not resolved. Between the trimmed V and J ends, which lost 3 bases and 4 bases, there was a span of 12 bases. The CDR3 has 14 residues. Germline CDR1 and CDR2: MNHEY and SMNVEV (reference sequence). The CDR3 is CASSLDGSLYGYTF. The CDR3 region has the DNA TGTGCCAGCAGTTTGGACGGTTCTCTCTATGGCTACACCTTC.

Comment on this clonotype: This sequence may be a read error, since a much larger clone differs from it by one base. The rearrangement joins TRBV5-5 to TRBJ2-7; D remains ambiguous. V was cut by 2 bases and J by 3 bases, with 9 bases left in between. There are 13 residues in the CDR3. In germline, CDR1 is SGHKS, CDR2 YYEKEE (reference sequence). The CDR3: CASSFGQSYEQYF. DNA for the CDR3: TGTGCCAGCAGCTTCGGGCAGAGCTACGAGCAGTACTTC.

The CDR3 loop is CASSLWDKKAGYGYTF. CDR3 DNA: TGTGCCAGCAGCTTGTGGGACAAAAAGGCTGGTTATGGCTACACCTTC. The rearrangement uses TRBV5-5 and TRBJ1-2; D might be TRBD1 (6 bases). Trimming took 1 base from V and 5 from J, leaving 18 bases between them. Germline loops: CDR1 SGHKS, CDR2 YYEKEE (reference sequence). This CDR3 has 16 residues.

CDR3 sequence: CASSPGPTRHNEQFF. CDR3 in DNA: TGTGCCAGCAGCCCCGGACCAACCAGGCACAATGAGCAGTTCTTC. The chain uses TRBV9 and TRBJ2-1; D is unresolved. V was clipped by 4 bases and J by 5 bases, with 16 bases between them. The CDR3 covers 15 residues. The germline CDR1 and CDR2 sequences are SGDLS and YYNGEE. The whole variable domain, filled in from reference TRBV9 and TRBJ2-1, reads DSGVTQTPKHLITATGQRVTLRCSPRSGDLSVYWYQQSLDQGLQFLIQYYNGEERAKGNILERFSAQQFPDLHSELNLSSLELGDSALYFCASSPGPTRHNEQFFGPGTRLTVL.

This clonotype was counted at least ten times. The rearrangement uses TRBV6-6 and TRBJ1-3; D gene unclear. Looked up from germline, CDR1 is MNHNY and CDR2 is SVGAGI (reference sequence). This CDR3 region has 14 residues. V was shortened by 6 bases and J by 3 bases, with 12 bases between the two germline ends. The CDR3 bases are TGTGCCAGCAGATCTCTCGGGCGTGGAAACACCATATATTTT. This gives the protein CASRSLGRGNTIYF.

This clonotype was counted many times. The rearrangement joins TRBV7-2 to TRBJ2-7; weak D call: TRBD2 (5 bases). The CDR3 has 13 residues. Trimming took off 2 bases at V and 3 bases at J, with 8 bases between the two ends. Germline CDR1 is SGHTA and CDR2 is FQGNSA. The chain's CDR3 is CASSLQRNYEQYF. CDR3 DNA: TGTGCCAGCAGCTTACAGCGGAACTACGAGCAGTACTTC.